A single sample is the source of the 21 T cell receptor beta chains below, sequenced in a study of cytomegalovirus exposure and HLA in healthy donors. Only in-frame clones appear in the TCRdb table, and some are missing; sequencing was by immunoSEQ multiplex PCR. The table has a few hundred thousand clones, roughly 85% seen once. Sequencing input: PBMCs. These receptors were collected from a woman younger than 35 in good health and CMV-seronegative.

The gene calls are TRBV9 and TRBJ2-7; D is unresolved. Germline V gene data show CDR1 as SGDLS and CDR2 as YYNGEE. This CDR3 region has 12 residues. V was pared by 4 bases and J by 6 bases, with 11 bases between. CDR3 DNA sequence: TGTGCCAGCAGCCACACCCACACCGAGCAGTACTTC. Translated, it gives CASSHTHTEQYF.

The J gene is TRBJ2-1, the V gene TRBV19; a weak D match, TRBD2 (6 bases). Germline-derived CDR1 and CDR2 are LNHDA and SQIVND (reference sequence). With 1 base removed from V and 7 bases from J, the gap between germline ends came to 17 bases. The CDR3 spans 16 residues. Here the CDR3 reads CASSIVYGSYANEQFF. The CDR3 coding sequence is TGTGCCAGTAGTATAGTTTACGGGAGTTACGCGAATGAGCAGTTCTTC.

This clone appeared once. The CDR3 sequence: CASSSIPGQGGGYTF. The CDR3, as DNA: TGTGCCAGCAGTTCGATTCCGGGACAGGGGGGTGGCTACACCTTC. This chain joins TRBV28 and TRBJ1-2; 11 positions agree with TRBD1. Germline CDR1 reads MDHEN; CDR2 reads SYDVKM. This CDR3 contains 15 residues. The trim removed 4 bases at V and 7 bases at J, leaving 8 bases unmatched.

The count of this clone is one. The CDR3 DNA reads as TGTGCCAGCAGCTTGCGAAACAGGGCCGGGGACGAGCAGTACTTC. This sequence encodes CASSLRNRAGDEQYF. The V and J genes are TRBV5-6 and TRBJ2-7, with D possibly matching TRBD1 (6 bases). The CDR3 totals 15 residues. V was clipped by 1 base and J by 5 bases, with 16 bases between them. CDR1 is SGHDT and CDR2 is YYEEEE in the germline V gene.

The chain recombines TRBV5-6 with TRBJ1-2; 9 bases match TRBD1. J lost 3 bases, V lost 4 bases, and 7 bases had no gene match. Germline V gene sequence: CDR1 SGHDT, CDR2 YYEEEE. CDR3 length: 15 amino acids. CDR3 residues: CASSLGQGLYYGYTF. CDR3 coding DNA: TGTGCCAGCAGCCTAGGACAGGGGCTGTACTATGGCTACACCTTC.

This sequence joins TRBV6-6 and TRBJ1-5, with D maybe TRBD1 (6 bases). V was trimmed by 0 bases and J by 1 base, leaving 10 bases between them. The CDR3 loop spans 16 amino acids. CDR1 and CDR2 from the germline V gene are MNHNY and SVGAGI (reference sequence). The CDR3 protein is CASSYSQGGSNQPQHF. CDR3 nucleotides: TGTGCCAGCAGTTACTCACAGGGTGGGAGCAATCAGCCCCAGCATTTT.

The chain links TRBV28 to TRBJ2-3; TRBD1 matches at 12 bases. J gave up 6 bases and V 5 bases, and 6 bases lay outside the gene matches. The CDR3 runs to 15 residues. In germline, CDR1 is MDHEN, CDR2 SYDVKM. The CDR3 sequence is CASSPGTGGMDTQYF. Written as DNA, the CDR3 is TGTGCCAGCAGTCCCGGGACAGGGGGCATGGATACGCAGTATTTT.

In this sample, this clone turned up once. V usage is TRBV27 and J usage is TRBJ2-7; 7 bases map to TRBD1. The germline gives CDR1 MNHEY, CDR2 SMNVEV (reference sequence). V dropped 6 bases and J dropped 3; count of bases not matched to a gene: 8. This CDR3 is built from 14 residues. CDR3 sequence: CASSTLQGIYEQYF. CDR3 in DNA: TGTGCCAGCAGCACCTTACAGGGGATCTACGAGCAGTACTTC.

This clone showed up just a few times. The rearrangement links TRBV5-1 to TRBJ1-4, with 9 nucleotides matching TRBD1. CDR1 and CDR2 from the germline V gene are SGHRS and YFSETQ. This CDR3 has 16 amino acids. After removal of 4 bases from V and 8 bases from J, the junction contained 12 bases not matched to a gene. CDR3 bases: TGCGCCAGCAGCGGGGGGACAGGGATGGAAGTCGAAAAACTGTTTTTT. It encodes CASSGGTGMEVEKLFF.

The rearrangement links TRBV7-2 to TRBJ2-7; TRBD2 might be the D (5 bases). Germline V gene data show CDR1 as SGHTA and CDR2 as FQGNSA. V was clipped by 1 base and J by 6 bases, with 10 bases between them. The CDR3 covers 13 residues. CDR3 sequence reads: CASSLVGLGEQYF. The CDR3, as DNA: TGTGCCAGCAGCTTAGTCGGACTGGGCGAGCAGTACTTC.

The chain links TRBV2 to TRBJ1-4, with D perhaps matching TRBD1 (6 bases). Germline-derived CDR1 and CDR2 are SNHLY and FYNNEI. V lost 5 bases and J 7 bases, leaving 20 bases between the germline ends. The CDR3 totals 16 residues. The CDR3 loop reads CASSYLGWGLSEKLFF. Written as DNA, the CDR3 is TGTGCCAGCAGTTACTTAGGGTGGGGGCTCAGTGAAAAACTGTTTTTT.

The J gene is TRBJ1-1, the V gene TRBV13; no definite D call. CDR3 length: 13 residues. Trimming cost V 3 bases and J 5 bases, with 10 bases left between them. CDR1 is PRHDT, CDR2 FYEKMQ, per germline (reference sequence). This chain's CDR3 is CASSFVGGTEAFF. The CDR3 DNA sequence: TGTGCCAGCAGCTTTGTAGGCGGGACTGAAGCTTTCTTT.

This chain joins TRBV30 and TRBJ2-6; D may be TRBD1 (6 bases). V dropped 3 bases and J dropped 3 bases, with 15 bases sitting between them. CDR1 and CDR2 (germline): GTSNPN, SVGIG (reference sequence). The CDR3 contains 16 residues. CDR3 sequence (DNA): TGTGCCTGGAGGGATCTGAGGGGGAGTGGGGCCAACGTCCTGACTTTC. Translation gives CAWRDLRGSGANVLTF.

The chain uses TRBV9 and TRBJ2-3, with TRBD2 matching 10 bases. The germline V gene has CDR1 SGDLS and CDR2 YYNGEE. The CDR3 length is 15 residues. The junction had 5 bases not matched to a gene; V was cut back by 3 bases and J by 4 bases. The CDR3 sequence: CASSGPGLAPDTQYF. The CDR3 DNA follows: TGTGCCAGCAGCGGGCCGGGACTAGCGCCAGATACGCAGTATTTT.

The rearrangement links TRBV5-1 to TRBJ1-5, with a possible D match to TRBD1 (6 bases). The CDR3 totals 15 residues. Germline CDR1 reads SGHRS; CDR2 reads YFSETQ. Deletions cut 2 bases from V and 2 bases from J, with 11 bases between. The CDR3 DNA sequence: TGCGCCAGCAGCTTACAGGGATTGGGCAATCAGCCCCAGCATTTT. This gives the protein CASSLQGLGNQPQHF.

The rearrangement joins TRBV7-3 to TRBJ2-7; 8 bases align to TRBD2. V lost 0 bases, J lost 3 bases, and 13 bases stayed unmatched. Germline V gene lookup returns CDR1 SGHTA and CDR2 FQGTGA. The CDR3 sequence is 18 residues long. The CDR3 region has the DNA TGTGCCAGCAGCTTAACCCCAACTACTAGCGGAAATCACTACGAGCAGTACTTC. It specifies CASSLTPTTSGNHYEQYF.

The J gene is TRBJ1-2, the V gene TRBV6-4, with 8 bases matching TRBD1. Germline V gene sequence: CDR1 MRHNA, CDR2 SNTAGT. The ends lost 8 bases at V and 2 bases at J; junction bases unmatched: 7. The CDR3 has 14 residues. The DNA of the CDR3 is TGTGCCAGCCGGAGGACAGGGAGGAACTATGGCTACACCTTC. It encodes CASRRTGRNYGYTF.

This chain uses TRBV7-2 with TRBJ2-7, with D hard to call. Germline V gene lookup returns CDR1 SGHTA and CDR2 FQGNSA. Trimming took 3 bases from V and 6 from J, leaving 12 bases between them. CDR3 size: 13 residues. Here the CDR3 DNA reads TGTGCCAGCAGCTTTCTTTCGGTTGGCGAGCAGTACTTC. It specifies CASSFLSVGEQYF.

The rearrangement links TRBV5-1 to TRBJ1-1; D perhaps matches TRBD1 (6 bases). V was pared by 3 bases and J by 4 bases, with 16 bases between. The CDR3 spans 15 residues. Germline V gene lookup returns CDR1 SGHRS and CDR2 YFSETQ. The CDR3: CASSSTGAGGTEAFF. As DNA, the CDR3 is TGCGCCAGCAGCTCGACGGGGGCGGGAGGCACTGAAGCTTTCTTT.

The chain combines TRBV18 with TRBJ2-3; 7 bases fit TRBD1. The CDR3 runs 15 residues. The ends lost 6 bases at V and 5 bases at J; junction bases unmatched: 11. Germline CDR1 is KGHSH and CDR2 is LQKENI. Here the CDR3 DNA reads TGTGCCAGCTCCACGCGGACAGGATTCCAAGATACGCAGTATTTT. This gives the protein CASSTRTGFQDTQYF.

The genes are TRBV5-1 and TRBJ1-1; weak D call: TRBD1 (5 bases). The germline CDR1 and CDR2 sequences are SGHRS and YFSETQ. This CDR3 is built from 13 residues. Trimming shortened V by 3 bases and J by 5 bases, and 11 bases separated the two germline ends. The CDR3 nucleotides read TGCGCCAGCAGCTATGAAGGGGTAACTGAAGCTTTCTTT. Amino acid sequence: CASSYEGVTEAFF. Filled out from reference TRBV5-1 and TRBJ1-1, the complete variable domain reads KAGVTQTPRYLIKTRGQQVTLSCSPISGHRSVSWYQQTPGQGLQFLFEYFSETQRNKGNFPGRFSGRQFSNSRSEMNVSTLELGDSALYLCASSYEGVTEAFFGQGTRLTVV.